Listed below are T cell receptor beta chains from one sample, sequenced in a study of blood T cell repertoires in COVID-19. The table came from immunoSEQ multiplex PCR; TCRdb's copy has only in-frame clones and leaves some out. The data contain 250,000 to 350,000 clones, approximately 92% of them seen just once; the ten biggest clones take up 18%. Sequencing input: PBMCs or T cells enriched from blood (not recorded which). These TCRs come from a woman aged 30 to 39 who had recovered from COVID-19. The CDR3 runs from the conserved cysteine through the conserved F or W. A D gene is named only where the DNA matches it firmly. Clone size is not always given. Where it is, it says once, few, many or a class for expanded clones.

CDR3nt | CDR3aa | j_gene | v_gene | abundance | d_gene
TGCGCCAGCAGCCAAGATCGAGGCGGCTTTACCCTCCACTTT | CASSQDRGGFTLHF | TRBJ1-6 | TRBV4-1 | - | -
TGTGCCAGCAGCCCAGGGTGGGATACGCAGTATTTT | CASSPGWDTQYF | TRBJ2-3 | TRBV13 | - | -
TGTGCCAGCATTCTCCGGGACAGGGGATACGAGCAGTACTTC | CASILRDRGYEQYF | TRBJ2-7 | TRBV5-6 | - | TRBD1
TGCGCCAGCAGCCAAGCCCCCCGCGGGACAGGGACAGATACGCAGTATTTT | CASSQAPRGTGTDTQYF | TRBJ2-3 | TRBV4-3 | once | TRBD1
TGTGCCAGCAGCTTCTCAGGGCTCGGGGAGCTGTTTTTT | CASSFSGLGELFF | TRBJ2-2 | TRBV7-9 | few | -
TGTGCTAGCAGGGGGGGGGTTGAGCGACTCGCTTGGGAGACCCAGTACTTC | CASRGGVERLAWETQYF | TRBJ2-5 | TRBV7-7 | - | -
TGTGCCAGCAGCTTAGTCGCGGCCGGGGATACGCAGTATTTT | CASSLVAAGDTQYF | TRBJ2-3 | TRBV7-2 | - | -
TGTGCCAGCTCACCAGTCGGACTAGCGGGGGGGACAGATACGCAGTATTTT | CASSPVGLAGGTDTQYF | TRBJ2-3 | TRBV18 | - | TRBD2
TGTGCCTGGAGTGTAGGGGGCAAAGCTTTCTTT | CAWSVGGKAFF | TRBJ1-1 | TRBV30 | - | TRBD1
TGTGCCATATTAACCGGGACTAGCGGGAGTACCGCTGAGCAGTTCTTC | CAILTGTSGSTAEQFF | TRBJ2-1 | TRBV10-3 | - | TRBD2
TGTGCCAGTAGGGAACTAGCGGGAGCCTACGAGCAGTACTTC | CASRELAGAYEQYF | TRBJ2-7 | TRBV19 | - | TRBD2
TGTGCCAGCAGTTACTCGGGACAGGGGGATTCACCCCTCCACTTT | CASSYSGQGDSPLHF | TRBJ1-6 | TRBV6-5 | - | TRBD1
TGCGCCAGCAGCCCGGGGACAGGCTATCTGGGCTACACCTTC | CASSPGTGYLGYTF | TRBJ1-2 | TRBV5-1 | - | TRBD1
TGTGCCAGCAGTTGGATTTGGGACAGGGGGCTTGTGAGCAATCAGCCCCAGCATTTT | CASSWIWDRGLVSNQPQHF | TRBJ1-5 | TRBV28 | - | TRBD1
TGTGCCAGCGGCAAACAGGGGCGGGGTGACTATGGCTACACCTTC | CASGKQGRGDYGYTF | TRBJ1-2 | TRBV2 | - | TRBD1
TGTGCCTCAAGCGGGGGGGCAGGTGTCAAAAACATTCAGTACTTC | CASSGGAGVKNIQYF | TRBJ2-4 | TRBV10-3 | - | TRBD2
TGTGCCAGCAGCCCCATCGGGACTAGTGAATACAATGAGCAGTTCTTC | CASSPIGTSEYNEQFF | TRBJ2-1 | TRBV28 | - | TRBD2
TGCGCCAGCAGCTGGGGAGGGGACTATTACCAAGAGACCCAGTACTTC | CASSWGGDYYQETQYF | TRBJ2-5 | TRBV4-3 | - | TRBD2
TGTGCCATCAGTGAGTGGGAGGGACAAGAGACCCAGTACTTC | CAISEWEGQETQYF | TRBJ2-5 | TRBV10-3 | - | TRBD2
TGTGCCAGCAGCTTAGGAGGGCCGGGGGATACGCAGTATTTT | CASSLGGPGDTQYF | TRBJ2-3 | TRBV11-3 | - | -
TGTGCCACCAGTGATTCGGGTCACTCCTACGAGCAGTACTTC | CATSDSGHSYEQYF | TRBJ2-7 | TRBV24-1 | - | -
TGTGCCAGCAGCCCAGGACTAGGGGATGAGCAGTTCTTC | CASSPGLGDEQFF | TRBJ2-1 | TRBV11-3 | - | TRBD2
TGTGCCAGCAGCCTTGGACACTCGATAGCCAAAAACATTCAGTACTTC | CASSLGHSIAKNIQYF | TRBJ2-4 | TRBV3-1/TRBV3-2 | - | -
TGTGCCAGCAGTACCCGCGGAGCAGATACGCAGTATTTT | CASSTRGADTQYF | TRBJ2-3 | TRBV6-2/TRBV6-3 | - | -
TGTGCCAGCAGTGAAAGACAGGGGATGAACACTGAAGCTTTCTTT | CASSERQGMNTEAFF | TRBJ1-1 | TRBV2 | once | TRBD1
TGCGCCAGCAGCCAAGAGGGGACAGGGCTAGGGGACTACTCCTACGAGCAGTACTTC | CASSQEGTGLGDYSYEQYF | TRBJ2-7 | TRBV4-3 | - | TRBD1
TGTGCCAGCAGCTTATTGGTGGGGGGGCCCTACGAGCAGTACTTC | CASSLLVGGPYEQYF | TRBJ2-7 | TRBV7-9 | - | -
TGTGCCAGCAGCTCCAAAAGGACTAGCTCTACCGGGGAGCTGTTTTTT | CASSSKRTSSTGELFF | TRBJ2-2 | TRBV7-3 | - | TRBD2
TGTGCCAGCAGCCGCACAGGGGGGGGACTGTTTTTT | CASSRTGGGLFF | TRBJ1-4 | TRBV5-4 | - | TRBD1
TGTGCCAGCAGCTCCGGACTAGCGGGGGGCCTAACAGATACGCAGTATTTT | CASSSGLAGGLTDTQYF | TRBJ2-3 | TRBV7-3 | - | TRBD2
TGTGCCAGTAGTATTTTGGCTAGCGGGAGGGCCCTCCCCTACGAGCAGTACTTC | CASSILASGRALPYEQYF | TRBJ2-7 | TRBV19 | - | TRBD2
TGTGCCAGCAGTCGTGCCGGGACAGGGATGCTTCAGCCCCAGCATTTT | CASSRAGTGMLQPQHF | TRBJ1-5 | TRBV28 | - | TRBD1
TGTGCCAGCAGCGCAAGACGGAGCTCCTACGAGCAGTACTTC | CASSARRSSYEQYF | TRBJ2-7 | TRBV25-1 | - | -
TGTGCCACGGGGGGTGGCGGGAGGGCAGTGGATACGCAGTATTTT | CATGGGGRAVDTQYF | TRBJ2-3 | TRBV27 | - | TRBD2
TGTGCCAGCAGCCCGGGACAGGGCTGGAACATTCAGTACTTC | CASSPGQGWNIQYF | TRBJ2-4 | TRBV7-9 | - | TRBD1
TGTGCCAGCAGCTTGGCCGGAACGGGGGGTCAGCCCCAGCATTTT | CASSLAGTGGQPQHF | TRBJ1-5 | TRBV5-6 | - | -
TGTGCCACCAGCAGAGATACCCTAGCGGGAGCCGGGGAGACCCAGTACTTC | CATSRDTLAGAGETQYF | TRBJ2-5 | TRBV15 | - | TRBD2
TGTGCCAGAAGCTTCCAGACAGGGAGGGAGACCCAGTACTTC | CARSFQTGRETQYF | TRBJ2-5 | TRBV5-3 | - | -
TGTGCCAGCAGCTTGAATTCTCGAGCGGGCCCCTACGAGCAGTACTTC | CASSLNSRAGPYEQYF | TRBJ2-7 | TRBV5-4 | - | -
TGTGCCAGCAGTCGAAATGCCCCGGTGGTGGGCGTTACAGATACGCAGTATTTT | CASSRNAPVVGVTDTQYF | TRBJ2-3 | TRBV7-2 | - | -
TGTGCCAGTAAACTAAGTAGAGCAGGGGGCACCGGGGAGCTGTTTTTT | CASKLSRAGGTGELFF | TRBJ2-2 | TRBV19 | - | TRBD1
TGTGCCAGCAGTCAACAGGGGGAAGAGACCCAGTACTTC | CASSQQGEETQYF | TRBJ2-5 | TRBV28 | - | TRBD1
TGTGCCAGCAGAACAGGAGTTGCTGGAAACACCATATATTTT | CASRTGVAGNTIYF | TRBJ1-3 | TRBV28 | - | -
TGTGCCAGCAGTTTTACGGGCGGGACAGGGACCCTCTACGAGCAGTACTTC | CASSFTGGTGTLYEQYF | TRBJ2-7 | TRBV27 | - | TRBD1
TGTGCCACCAGCAGAGATCTGGGGACAGGGTTTGGCGCTTTCTTT | CATSRDLGTGFGAFF | TRBJ1-1 | TRBV15 | - | TRBD1
TGTGCCAGCAGCTACGGACAGAACTATGGCTACACCTTC | CASSYGQNYGYTF | TRBJ1-2 | TRBV5-4 | - | -
TGTGCCAGTAGTGTACTAGCGGATCACTACGAGCAGTACTTC | CASSVLADHYEQYF | TRBJ2-7 | TRBV19 | - | TRBD2
TGTGCCAGCAGTTTGAACTGGTCACCCCTCCACTTT | CASSLNWSPLHF | TRBJ1-6 | TRBV28 | - | -
TGTGCCAGCAGCGTAGCTCCCGGAGATAGCAATCAGCCCCAGCATTTT | CASSVAPGDSNQPQHF | TRBJ1-5 | TRBV9 | - | -
TGTGCCAGCAGCGGGGACAGCTATAATTCACCCCTCCACTTT | CASSGDSYNSPLHF | TRBJ1-6 | TRBV25-1 | - | TRBD1
TGCGCCAGCAGCCGGAGCTCCGGGAACACTGAAGCTTTCTTT | CASSRSSGNTEAFF | TRBJ1-1 | TRBV5-1 | few | -
TGCGCCAGCAACCTTGCCGGACTTGCTCACAATGAGCAGTTCTTC | CASNLAGLAHNEQFF | TRBJ2-1 | TRBV5-1 | - | -
TGTGCCAGCAGTTACTCGAATACAGGGGCCCCCCTCCGGGCGCAGTACTTC | CASSYSNTGAPLRAQYF | TRBJ2-7 | TRBV6-2/TRBV6-3 | - | TRBD1
TGCGCCAGCAGCCAATCGTGGACTAGCGGGGGCCAAGAGACCCAGTACTTC | CASSQSWTSGGQETQYF | TRBJ2-5 | TRBV4-1 | once | TRBD2